One sample yielded the 4 T cell receptor beta chains listed below, sequenced in a study of identifying expanded T cells in peripheral blood. Libraries were prepared by immunoSEQ multiplex PCR; TCRdb keeps only in-frame clonotypes and omits some of them. The sample has 70,000 to 95,000 clones; about nine tenths are singletons. Input material: blood. Receptor source: a person aged 18 to 70 in good health.

This clone was seen just once. V usage is TRBV2 and J usage is TRBJ1-3; D is uncertain. Trimming removed 1 base at V and 0 bases at J, with 7 bases between. The CDR3 spans 15 residues. Germline CDR1 and CDR2: SNHLY and FYNNEI. The CDR3 region is CASSEGARSGNTIYF. Written as DNA, the CDR3 is TGTGCCAGCAGTGAAGGCGCCCGCTCTGGAAACACCATATATTTT.

The V and J genes are TRBV15 and TRBJ2-7; TRBD2 agrees at 7 bases. The germline CDR1 and CDR2 sequences are LNHNV and YYDKDF (reference sequence). V was pared by 4 bases and J by 3 bases, with 9 bases of the junction left unmatched. There are 15 residues in the CDR3. CDR3 protein: CATSTQLSGDYEQYF. The CDR3 DNA is TGTGCCACCAGCACGCAGCTCAGCGGGGACTACGAGCAGTACTTC.

The chain carries TRBV7-2 and TRBJ2-7; TRBD1 matches at 8 bases. The CDR3 covers 14 residues. The V gene's germline CDR1 is SGHTA and CDR2 FQGNSA. J gave up 3 bases and V 1 base, and 2 bases lay outside the gene matches. The CDR3 spells CASSLGTGFYEQYF. The CDR3 coding sequence is TGTGCCAGCAGCTTAGGGACAGGGTTCTACGAGCAGTACTTC.

The V gene is TRBV19, the J gene TRBJ2-7; tentative D call: TRBD1 (6 bases). The V end lost 4 bases, the J end lost 2 bases, and 9 bases lay between the germline ends. There are 13 residues in the CDR3. Germline CDR1 is LNHDA and CDR2 is SQIVND (reference sequence). The CDR3 here is CASSTTGTYEQYF. The CDR3 region has the DNA TGTGCCAGTAGTACTACAGGGACCTACGAGCAGTACTTC.